The 19 T cell receptor beta chains given below trace back to one sample, sequenced in a study of T-cell reconstitution after alpha-beta-depleted transplantation in children. A TCRbeta library incorporating unique molecular identifiers was prepared. One entry per CDR3 protein results from TCRdb running MiXCR on the PCR reads. The sample shows fewer than 550,000 distinct CDR3 sequences, more than 9.5% of them seen only once. Sequencing was performed on PBMCs, mostly from graft donor cells, taken 180 days after TCRalphabeta/CD19-depleted stem cell transplant. The source of these receptors is a female patient aged 2 to 10 who had a stem cell transplant for aplastic anemia, so the T cells may come from the graft donor.

This clonotype has ten or more counts. V usage is TRBV5-5 and J usage is TRBJ2-5, with 9 bases matching TRBD2. V lost 2 bases, J lost 1 base, and 6 bases stayed unmatched. Looked up from germline, CDR1 is SGHKS and CDR2 is YYEKEE (reference sequence). There are 16 residues in the CDR3. The CDR3 DNA follows: TGTGCCAGCAGCTTTGTAGCGGGGGCCGCCCAAGAGACCCAGTACTTC. As protein: CASSFVAGAAQETQYF.

This clonotype was seen at least ten times. The chain employs TRBV5-5 and TRBJ2-1; no firm D call. The V end lost 9 bases, the J end lost 0 bases, and 16 bases lay between the germline ends. Germline-derived CDR1 and CDR2 are SGHKS and YYEKEE (reference sequence). The CDR3 consists of 15 residues. The CDR3 coding sequence is TGTGCCACCTACGAGCACACAAGCTCCTACAATGAGCAGTTCTTC. Its protein is CATYEHTSSYNEQFF.

The chain uses TRBV12-3 or TRBV12-4 and TRBJ1-1; D not certain. This CDR3 has 11 amino acids. V was pared by 4 bases and J by 4 bases, with 4 bases between. CDR3 region: CASSSITEAFF. The CDR3, as DNA: TGTGCCAGCAGTTCGATCACTGAAGCTTTCTTT.

DNA of the CDR3: TGTGCCATCCCGGCGTACTCTGGGGCCAACGTCCTGACTTTC. Protein: CAIPAYSGANVLTF. This rearrangement joins TRBV6-2 or TRBV6-3 to TRBJ2-6; D gene uncertain. Germline CDR1 MNHEY, CDR2 SVGEGT. This CDR3 has 14 residues. V lost 10 bases and J lost 0, with 10 bases in between.

This chain joins TRBV20-1 and TRBJ2-5, with 7 bases aligning to TRBD1. The CDR3 runs to 13 residues. Germline V gene data show CDR1 as DFQATT and CDR2 as SNEGSKA (reference sequence). The V and J ends lost 1 base and 2 bases, in that order; junction bases with no gene match: 1. This CDR3 reads CSARVGQQETQYF. CDR3 sequence (DNA): TGCAGTGCTAGAGTGGGACAGCAAGAGACCCAGTACTTC.

The genes are TRBV7-3 and TRBJ2-1, with 12 bases that match TRBD2. The V segment lost 4 bases and the J segment 8 bases; nucleotides outside the gene matches: 9. This CDR3 region has 16 residues. Germline loops: CDR1 SGHTA, CDR2 FQGTGA. CDR3 amino acids: CASSSSTSGRVHEQFF. The DNA for the CDR3 is TGTGCCAGCAGCTCGTCGACTAGCGGGAGAGTTCATGAGCAGTTCTTC.

The gene calls are TRBV5-1 and TRBJ2-2; D tentatively reads TRBD1 or TRBD2 (5 bases each). With 0 bases removed from V and 6 bases from J, the gap between germline ends came to 9 bases. Looked up from germline, CDR1 is SGHRS and CDR2 is YFSETQ. The CDR3 has 14 amino acids. The CDR3 DNA is TGCGCCAGCAGCTTGGAAGGGACCGCCGGGGAGCTGTTTTTT. Translating it yields CASSLEGTAGELFF. The full variable domain, completed using reference TRBV5-1 and TRBJ2-2, is KAGVTQTPRYLIKTRGQQVTLSCSPISGHRSVSWYQQTPGQGLQFLFEYFSETQRNKGNFPGRFSGRQFSNSRSEMNVSTLELGDSALYLCASSLEGTAGELFFGEGSRLTVL.

This chain uses TRBV9 with TRBJ2-1; TRBD1 matches at 11 bases. CDR3 size: 16 residues. With V trimmed by 3 bases and J by 3 bases, 5 bases remained unmatched. Germline V gene data show CDR1 as SGDLS and CDR2 as YYNGEE. CDR3 nucleotides: TGTGCCAGCAGCGAAGGACAGGGGGCAGGCTACAATGAGCAGTTCTTC. Amino acids: CASSEGQGAGYNEQFF. The variable domain in full, with the rest retrieved from reference TRBV9 and TRBJ2-1, is DSGVTQTPKHLITATGQRVTLRCSPRSGDLSVYWYQQSLDQGLQFLIQYYNGEERAKGNILERFSAQQFPDLHSELNLSSLELGDSALYFCASSEGQGAGYNEQFFGPGTRLTVL.

The rearrangement joins TRBV6-1 to TRBJ2-3; possible D gene TRBD2, 6 bases. The V end was cut by 3 bases, the J end by 15 bases, with 22 bases between. The CDR3 runs 14 residues. The germline V gene has CDR1 MNHNS and CDR2 SASEGT. The CDR3 sequence: CASSDGASRGPGYF. DNA for the CDR3: TGTGCCAGCAGTGACGGCGCGTCGCGGGGCCCGGGTTATTTT.

This clonotype turned up a few times. The V and J genes are TRBV20-1 and TRBJ2-1, with 9 nucleotides matching TRBD1. V lost 1 base, J lost 6 bases, and 7 bases stayed unmatched. This CDR3 is built from 15 residues. Germline CDR1 is DFQATT and CDR2 is SNEGSKA (reference sequence). The DNA of the CDR3 is TGCAGTGCTAGAGTCTGGGACAGGGTTGGCAATGAGCAGTTCTTC. This translates into CSARVWDRVGNEQFF.

The rearrangement joins TRBV7-9 to TRBJ1-2; 7 nucleotides match TRBD1. The CDR3 spans 16 residues. The germline gives CDR1 SEHNR, CDR2 FQNEAQ (reference sequence). The ends lost 6 bases at V and 2 bases at J; junction bases unmatched: 12. The CDR3 DNA reads TGTGCCAGCAGTTCATCTAACAGGGGAAGGAACTATGGCTACACCTTC. Protein product: CASSSSNRGRNYGYTF.

With regard to this clonotype: A much bigger clone sits one base away, suggesting this may be a read error. The J gene is TRBJ2-1, the V gene TRBV3-1; a possible D gene is TRBD2 (7 bases). The V gene's germline CDR1 is LGHDT and CDR2 YNNKEL (reference sequence). V gave up 8 bases and J gave up 9 bases, with 23 bases separating them. The CDR3 spans 15 residues. The CDR3 nucleotides are TGTGCCAGCTGCCCACCCAAGGGGAGGGGGGCTGAGCAGTTCTTC. It encodes CASCPPKGRGAEQFF.

The J gene is TRBJ2-5, the V gene TRBV5-1, with D possibly called TRBD1 or TRBD2 (6 bases each). This CDR3 is built from 16 residues. Germline V gene sequence: CDR1 SGHRS, CDR2 YFSETQ. Trimming shortened V by 0 bases and J by 2 bases, and 14 bases separated the two germline ends. CDR3 region: CASSLGRGPLQETQYF. The CDR3 DNA follows: TGCGCCAGCAGCTTGGGCCGGGGGCCCTTACAAGAGACCCAGTACTTC.

CDR3 residues: CSARGTGKYEQYV. The CDR3 DNA is TGCAGTGCCCGTGGGACAGGGAAGTACGAGCAGTACGTC. The chain couples TRBV20-1 to TRBJ2-7; TRBD1 aligns across 9 bases. V dropped 6 bases and J dropped 4; count of bases not matched to a gene: 7. The V gene's germline CDR1 is DFQATT and CDR2 SNEGSKA (reference sequence). The CDR3 extends over 13 amino acids.

V and J are TRBV11-3 and TRBJ2-1; 7 bases match TRBD1. The ends lost 5 bases at V and 2 bases at J; junction bases unmatched: 9. Germline V gene lookup returns CDR1 SGHNT and CDR2 YENEEA. CDR3 length: 16 amino acids. The CDR3 spells CASSPPPTGAYNEQFF. In DNA form, the CDR3 reads TGTGCCAGCAGCCCTCCCCCAACAGGGGCCTACAATGAGCAGTTCTTC. Using reference TRBV11-3 and TRBJ2-1 for the parts outside the CDR3, the full variable domain is EAGVVQSPRYKIIEKKQPVAFWCNPISGHNTLYWYLQNLGQGPELLIRYENEEAVDDSQLPKDRFSAERLKGVDSTLKIQPAELGDSAVYLCASSPPPTGAYNEQFFGPGTRLTVL.

This clonotype has more than one count but fewer than ten. The genes are TRBV5-6 and TRBJ2-3, with 10 nucleotides matching TRBD2. The germline V gene has CDR1 SGHDT and CDR2 YYEEEE. V shed 3 bases, J shed 3 bases, and the junction held 13 bases outside the gene matches. The CDR3 is 18 residues long. CDR3 sequence: CASSSELAGVTKTDTQYF. The CDR3 DNA reads TGTGCCAGCAGCTCGGAGCTAGCGGGAGTTACTAAAACAGATACGCAGTATTTT.

Only a few counts were recorded for this clonotype. The chain joins TRBV11-2 to TRBJ1-5, with D possibly TRBD1 on 5 matching bases. Looked up from germline, CDR1 is SGHAT and CDR2 is FQNNGV. The ends were cut back, 1 base at V and 4 bases at J, with 8 bases in the middle. This CDR3 region has 14 residues. CDR3 in amino acids: CASSLGGMNQPQHF. CDR3 DNA: TGTGCCAGCAGCTTAGGGGGGATGAATCAGCCCCAGCATTTT.

This clonotype occurred a few times. This chain's CDR3 is CAISEGGSSYEQYV. The DNA for the CDR3 is TGTGCCATCAGTGAGGGGGGAAGCTCCTACGAGCAGTACGTC. The rearrangement uses TRBV10-3 and TRBJ2-7; D may be TRBD1 or TRBD2 (5 bases each). Trimming cost V 2 bases and J 0 bases, with 8 bases left between them. This CDR3 is 14 amino acids long. Germline V lookup: CDR1 ENHRY, CDR2 SYGVKD.

This clonotype was detected once. The V call is TRBV6-1, the J call TRBJ2-1; TRBD2 matches at 10 bases. The CDR3 sequence is 17 residues long. Germline CDR1 and CDR2: MNHNS and SASEGT. The trim removed 5 bases at V and 0 bases at J, leaving 7 bases unmatched. The CDR3 DNA reads as TGTGCCAGCAGTCGGACTAGCGGAGACGCCTCCTACAATGAGCAGTTCTTC. Translation: CASSRTSGDASYNEQFF.